The 23 T cell receptor beta chains listed next were all sequenced from one sample in a study of blood T cell repertoires in COVID-19. TCRdb keeps only in-frame clones here, not all; method: immunoSEQ multiplex PCR. The table has 270,000 or so clones, 75% to 95% seen once. Material for sequencing was PBMCs or T cells enriched from blood (not recorded which). The receptors come from a man between 35 and 55 years old who had been exposed to COVID-19.

The V and J genes are TRBV5-6 and TRBJ2-5; TRBD2 agrees at 7 bases. Germline CDR1 SGHDT, CDR2 YYEEEE. V shed 0 bases, J shed 2 bases, and the junction held 1 base outside the gene matches. The CDR3 sequence is 14 residues long. This chain's CDR3 is CASSLGGGQETQYF. The CDR3 nucleotides are TGTGCCAGCAGCTTGGGGGGAGGGCAAGAGACCCAGTACTTC.

The chain has TRBV6-6 and TRBJ2-7; D is ambiguous. The CDR3 is 14 amino acids. Trimming cost V 0 bases and J 0 bases, with 6 bases left between them. Germline values: CDR1 MNHNY, CDR2 SVGAGI (reference sequence). This chain's CDR3 is CASSYSQDSYEQYF. In nucleotides, the CDR3 is TGTGCCAGCAGTTACTCTCAGGACTCCTACGAGCAGTACTTC.

The chain uses TRBV4-1 and TRBJ2-7, with unresolved D. Germline V gene data show CDR1 as MGHRA and CDR2 as YSYEKL. The ends were cut back, 3 bases at V and 5 bases at J, with 14 bases in the middle. This CDR3 has 14 residues. CDR3: CASSHGQVVDEQYF. The CDR3 nucleotides are TGCGCCAGCAGCCATGGCCAGGTTGTCGACGAGCAGTACTTC.

V and J are TRBV28 and TRBJ1-2, with 7 bases matching TRBD1. The CDR3 length is 13 residues. Germline loops: CDR1 MDHEN, CDR2 SYDVKM. Losses at the gene ends were 6 bases for V and 7 bases for J; bases not matched to a gene: 8. The CDR3 DNA sequence: TGTGCCAGCAGAATTGACAGGGTCCGTGGCTACACCTTC. Translating gives CASRIDRVRGYTF.

The V call is TRBV10-3, the J call TRBJ2-7; no firm D call. V was cut by 11 bases and J by 3 bases, with 26 bases left in between. CDR1 and CDR2 from the germline V gene are ENHRY and SYGVKD. This CDR3 is built from 16 residues. For the CDR3, the DNA is TGTGCCTCCCGAGATACGGAGACTTTAGAAAACTACGAGCAGTACTTC. This sequence encodes CASRDTETLENYEQYF.

The chain links TRBV10-3 to TRBJ2-1, with 9 bases aligning to TRBD2. Trimming took 2 bases from V and 9 from J; bases not matched to a gene: 8. The germline V gene has CDR1 ENHRY and CDR2 SYGVKD. The CDR3 covers 15 residues. The CDR3 coding sequence is TGTGCCATCAGTGAGCGGGATAGCGGGAGACCTGAGCAGTTCTTC. It translates to CAISERDSGRPEQFF.

The chain carries TRBV7-2 and TRBJ1-1; 7 nucleotides agree with TRBD1. The CDR3 contains 14 residues. CDR1 and CDR2 (germline): SGHTA, FQGNSA. V lost 5 bases to trimming and J lost 3 bases; unmatched junction nucleotides: 6. CDR3 sequence (DNA): TGTGCCAGCAGCAAAAGACAGGGTTACACTGAAGCTTTCTTT. This codes for CASSKRQGYTEAFF.

The J gene is TRBJ2-2, the V gene TRBV7-8, with TRBD2 matching over 7 bases. The CDR3 runs 14 residues. CDR1 is SGHVS, CDR2 FQNEAQ, per germline. V shed 3 bases, J shed 4 bases, and the junction held 2 bases outside the gene matches. The CDR3 region is CASSLREFTGELFF. CDR3 coding DNA: TGTGCCAGCAGCTTGCGGGAGTTCACCGGGGAGCTGTTTTTT.

The chain uses TRBV9 and TRBJ2-2, with 7 bases fitting TRBD2. Germline V gene sequence: CDR1 SGDLS, CDR2 YYNGEE. V was pared by 4 bases and J by 4 bases, with 7 bases of the junction left unmatched. The CDR3 is made up of 15 amino acids. The CDR3 region is CASSSRLAVTGELFF. In DNA form, the CDR3 reads TGTGCCAGCAGCTCACGACTAGCTGTCACCGGGGAGCTGTTTTTT. Using reference TRBV9 and TRBJ2-2 for the parts outside the CDR3, the full variable domain is DSGVTQTPKHLITATGQRVTLRCSPRSGDLSVYWYQQSLDQGLQFLIQYYNGEERAKGNILERFSAQQFPDLHSELNLSSLELGDSALYFCASSSRLAVTGELFFGEGSRLTVL.

The chain combines TRBV7-3 with TRBJ2-1, with 9 bases fitting TRBD1. From germline, CDR1 is SGHTA and CDR2 FQGTGA. The CDR3 has 15 amino acids. J gave up 10 bases and V 2 bases, and 9 bases lay outside the gene matches. CDR3 residues: CASSLGTGMVEEQFF. The CDR3 DNA reads TGTGCCAGCAGCTTAGGGACAGGGATGGTGGAAGAGCAGTTCTTC. The variable domain in full, completed from reference TRBV7-3 and TRBJ2-1, reads GAGVSQTPSNKVTEKGKYVELRCDPISGHTALYWYRQSLGQGPEFLIYFQGTGAADDSGLPNDRFFAVRPEGSVSTLKIQRTERGDSAVYLCASSLGTGMVEEQFFGPGTRLTVL.

This clone appeared a single time. This chain links TRBV7-6 with TRBJ2-7, with 7 bases aligning to TRBD1. CDR1 and CDR2 (germline): SGHVS, FNYEAQ. J was trimmed by 4 bases and V by 4 bases; bases with no gene match: 4. The CDR3 length is 13 residues. The CDR3: CASSSPDRYEQYF. The CDR3, as DNA: TGTGCCAGCAGCTCACCGGACAGGTACGAGCAGTACTTC. The full variable domain, with the rest looked up from reference TRBV7-6 and TRBJ2-7, is GAGVSQSPRYKVTKRGQDVALRCDPISGHVSLYWYRQALGQGPEFLTYFNYEAQQDKSGLPNDRFSAERPEGSISTLTIQRTEQRDSAMYRCASSSPDRYEQYFGPGTRLTVT.

This clone was picked up one time. V gene TRBV19 combines with J gene TRBJ1-5, with TRBD1 as a possible D gene (5 bases). V lost 7 bases and J 0 bases, leaving 13 bases between the germline ends. The CDR3 spans 15 residues. CDR1 and CDR2 from the germline V gene are LNHDA and SQIVND (reference sequence). DNA for the CDR3: TGTGCCAGTAAAGTTTCAGGGTATAGCAATCAGCCCCAGCATTTT. Protein product: CASKVSGYSNQPQHF.

The DNA of the CDR3 is TGTGCCAGCAGGCTACTTACAGGTCCGTCGAGGACTGAAGCTTTCTTT. This translates into CASRLLTGPSRTEAFF. The chain couples TRBV11-2 to TRBJ1-1; D might be TRBD1 (5 bases). CDR3 length: 16 residues. Germline lookup yields CDR1 SGHAT and CDR2 FQNNGV. Trimming cost V 6 bases and J 5 bases, with 22 bases left between them. The full variable domain, with the rest looked up from reference TRBV11-2 and TRBJ1-1, is EAGVAQSPRYKIIEKRQSVAFWCNPISGHATLYWYQQILGQGPKLLIQFQNNGVVDDSQLPKDRFSAERLKGVDSTLKIQPAKLEDSAVYLCASRLLTGPSRTEAFFGQGTRLTVV.

The V gene is TRBV29-1, the J gene TRBJ2-1, with 8 bases identical to TRBD2. The CDR3 is 12 residues long. The trim removed 3 bases at V and 15 bases at J, leaving 10 bases unmatched. The germline CDR1 and CDR2 sequences are SQVTM and ANQGSEA. The CDR3 protein is CSVDFLAGIWFF. The CDR3 region has the DNA TGCAGCGTTGACTTCCTAGCGGGCATTTGGTTCTTC.

V gene TRBV11-2 combines with J gene TRBJ2-1; TRBD1 aligns across 9 bases. Germline CDR1 and CDR2: SGHAT and FQNNGV. There are 16 residues in the CDR3. The J segment lost 3 bases and the V segment lost 5 bases, leaving 8 bases of the junction unmatched. The CDR3 region is CASSQEQGAVYNEQFF. The CDR3 nucleotides read TGTGCCAGCAGCCAAGAACAGGGGGCCGTCTACAATGAGCAGTTCTTC.

This chain joins TRBV27 and TRBJ1-5; unclear D gene. Trimming stripped 5 bases from V and 1 base from J, with 12 bases between. Germline V gene data show CDR1 as MNHEY and CDR2 as SMNVEV (reference sequence). The CDR3 length is 15 residues. In DNA, the CDR3 is TGTGCCAGCAGTCTAGGAGGACTGAGCAATCAGCCCCAGCATTTT. Its protein product is CASSLGGLSNQPQHF.

For the CDR3, the DNA is TGTGCCAGCAGCATAATGGGAGGTCTTGGAAACACCATATATTTT. It is translated as CASSIMGGLGNTIYF. The chain recombines TRBV9 with TRBJ1-3; the D is unclear. Germline V gene sequence: CDR1 SGDLS, CDR2 YYNGEE. The CDR3 sequence is 15 residues long. The V end lost 4 bases, the J end lost 3 bases, and 14 bases lay between the germline ends.

The gene calls are TRBV6-5 and TRBJ2-7; TRBD2 agrees at 7 bases. The CDR3 length is 15 residues. Germline V gives CDR1 MNHEY, CDR2 SVGAGI. The junction had 13 bases not matched to a gene; V was cut back by 5 bases and J by 6 bases. The CDR3 DNA reads as TGTGCCAGCAGTAACCCGGACTTGGGAGGGAGCGAGCAGTACTTC. Its protein is CASSNPDLGGSEQYF.

V gene TRBV3-1 (or the pseudogene TRBV3-2) combines with J gene TRBJ1-1; unclear D gene. Germline CDR1 is LGHDT and CDR2 is YNNKEL (reference sequence). The CDR3 runs to 15 residues. The germline V and J ends were trimmed by 3 bases and 1 base, with 12 bases remaining between them. CDR3 sequence: CASSHFLFSNTEAFF. Here the CDR3 DNA reads TGTGCCAGCAGCCACTTCCTGTTTTCGAACACTGAAGCTTTCTTT.

The chain has TRBV27 and TRBJ1-5; no firm D call. The CDR3 is made up of 12 amino acids. The V end lost 8 bases, the J end lost 3 bases, and 8 bases lay between the germline ends. Germline V gene sequence: CDR1 MNHEY, CDR2 SMNVEV (reference sequence). The CDR3 protein is CASWRANQPQHF. As DNA, the CDR3 is TGTGCCAGCTGGAGGGCCAATCAGCCCCAGCATTTT.

The V and J genes are TRBV28 and TRBJ2-1, with 9 positions matching TRBD1. Germline-derived CDR1 and CDR2 are MDHEN and SYDVKM. The V gene end was trimmed by 2 bases and the J gene end by 5 bases; junction bases not matched to a gene: 7. The CDR3 is 16 amino acids. CDR3 DNA: TGTGCCAGCAGTTTAATCGGGACAGGGTGGGACAATGAGCAGTTCTTC. This gives the protein CASSLIGTGWDNEQFF.

This chain joins TRBV11-2 and TRBJ1-2; a possible D gene is TRBD1 (6 bases). The CDR3 loop spans 14 amino acids. The germline V gene has CDR1 SGHAT and CDR2 FQNNGV. Trimming took off 1 base at V and 7 bases at J, with 13 bases between the two ends. Here the CDR3 reads CASSLVSGDGGYTF. The CDR3 nucleotides read TGTGCCAGCAGCTTAGTATCAGGGGATGGTGGCTACACCTTC.

The chain combines TRBV28 with TRBJ2-7, with D possibly being TRBD1 (6 bases). The CDR3 is 13 amino acids. From germline, CDR1 is MDHEN and CDR2 SYDVKM. Trimming took 7 bases from V and 1 from J, leaving 11 bases between them. CDR3: CASTDRPSYEQYF. CDR3 in DNA: TGTGCCAGCACCGACAGGCCTTCCTACGAGCAGTACTTC.